These 9 T cell receptor beta chains originate from one sample sequenced in a study of shared clonotypes between healthy human individuals. Assay: immunoSEQ multiplex PCR; the TCRdb copy retains only in-frame clones and omits some. The table records about 1 million clones, 75% to 85% of them present only once. Sequencing was done on a sample of memory CD4+ T cells from PBMCs. The subset here: CD45RA-negative fraction. These receptors originate from a man younger than 35 in good health. Some clones in this sample may be carry-over from other donors' samples.

This clone appeared a few times. This chain uses TRBV28 with TRBJ1-2; D is ambiguous. The length of the CDR3 is 18 residues. V lost 4 bases and J lost 1, with 22 bases in between. Germline loops: CDR1 MDHEN, CDR2 SYDVKM. DNA of the CDR3: TGTGCCAGCAGTTCCCCCGGGGTAGGGCACCAGTTTAACTATGGCTACACCTTC. Translation: CASSSPGVGHQFNYGYTF.

The rearrangement joins TRBV7-2 to TRBJ2-7; 11 bases agree with TRBD2. With 8 bases clipped from V and 3 bases from J, the junction kept 6 bases outside the gene matches. The CDR3 totals 14 residues. Germline V gene lookup returns CDR1 SGHTA and CDR2 FQGNSA. CDR3 region: CASRLAGGRYEQYF. CDR3 bases: TGTGCCAGCCGCCTAGCGGGAGGACGCTACGAGCAGTACTTC. Full variable domain (remainder filled in from reference TRBV7-2 and TRBJ2-7): GAGVSQSPSNKVTEKGKDVELRCDPISGHTALYWYRQSLGQGLEFLIYFQGNSAPDKSGLPSDRFSAERTGGSVSTLTIQRTQQEDSAVYLCASRLAGGRYEQYFGPGTRLTVT.

This clone was found once. This chain connects TRBV7-6 to TRBJ2-2, with D hard to call. Germline-derived CDR1 and CDR2 are SGHVS and FNYEAQ. Between the trimmed V and J ends, which lost 10 bases and 4 bases, there was a span of 13 bases. The CDR3 loop spans 13 amino acids. The CDR3 loop reads CAIGALLTGELFF. DNA for the CDR3: TGTGCCATAGGCGCGCTACTCACCGGGGAGCTGTTTTTT.

V and J are TRBV18 and TRBJ2-1; TRBD2 matches 7 bases. The CDR3 runs to 16 residues. V dropped 3 bases and J dropped 6; count of bases not matched to a gene: 11. Germline values: CDR1 KGHSH, CDR2 LQKENI. CDR3 nucleotides: TGTGCCAGCTCACCCCTAGCGGCTATGAGGCCCAATGAGCAGTTCTTC. Amino acids: CASSPLAAMRPNEQFF.

J is TRBJ2-7 and V is TRBV11-2; D is unresolved. This CDR3 comprises 12 residues. The germline CDR1 and CDR2 sequences are SGHAT and FQNNGV. Between the trimmed V and J ends, which lost 5 bases and 3 bases, there was a span of 8 bases. The CDR3 DNA is TGTGCCAGCAGCCGGACGAACTACGAGCAGTACTTC. This encodes CASSRTNYEQYF.

The chain has TRBV6-4 and TRBJ1-4, with D tentatively TRBD1 (6 bases). CDR1 is MRHNA and CDR2 is SNTAGT in the germline V gene. The V gene lost 2 bases and the J gene lost 5 bases, with 15 bases spanning the gap. The CDR3 has 16 amino acids. Written as DNA, the CDR3 is TGTGCCAGCAGTGACCCAGCAGGGGCTGCAAATGAAAAACTGTTTTTT. Translation: CASSDPAGAANEKLFF.

This clone was found a few times. This sequence joins TRBV7-8 and TRBJ1-1; 7 nucleotides line up with TRBD1. The germline V gene has CDR1 SGHVS and CDR2 FQNEAQ. The CDR3 runs 14 residues. The J segment lost 5 bases and the V segment lost 5 bases, leaving 8 bases of the junction unmatched. Here the CDR3 DNA reads TGTGCCAGCAGCGGAAACAGGGGAGGAACTGAAGCTTTCTTT. Its protein is CASSGNRGGTEAFF.

The chain joins TRBV28 to TRBJ2-1, with 7 bases lining up with TRBD1. Germline V gene data show CDR1 as MDHEN and CDR2 as SYDVKM. CDR3 length: 12 amino acids. CDR3 amino acids: CAAQGVNNEQFF. The CDR3, as DNA: TGTGCAGCGCAGGGGGTCAACAATGAGCAGTTCTTC.

In this sample, this clone turned up a few times. This chain joins TRBV6-1 and TRBJ1-5; D unclear. The V and J ends lost 5 bases and 2 bases respectively, with 7 bases between them. CDR1 and CDR2 from the germline V gene are MNHNS and SASEGT. The CDR3 has 13 residues. CDR3 sequence: CASSFNGNQPQHF. The CDR3, as DNA: TGTGCCAGCAGTTTCAATGGCAATCAGCCCCAGCATTTT.